A selection of T cell receptor beta chains follows, all from one sample in a study of cytomegalovirus exposure and HLA in healthy donors. Sequencing was performed with immunoSEQ multiplex PCR; in TCRdb, only in-frame clones are kept and a portion is missing. The sample lists 150,000 to 200,000 clones, 78% seen once, with around 14% in the top ten. The material sequenced was PBMCs. All receptors come from a woman in her 30s in good health and CMV-seropositive. CDR3s include the opening cysteine and the closing phenylalanine or tryptophan. D genes are given only for firm matches. Part of the rows lack a size; the others show once, few, many or a class for expanded clones.

>.|.|TRBJ2-5|TRBV11-2
TGTGCCAGCAGCTTACAAGGGACACGCCAAGAGACCCAGTACTTC
CASSLQGTRQETQYF
>.|.|TRBJ1-1|TRBV28
TGTGCCAGCAGTCCCCCCCGGCGCAGGGCGCCTGAAGCTTTCTTT
CASSPPRRRAPEAFF
>few|.|TRBJ1-5|TRBV6-5
TGTGCCAGCAGTTCAACAGACAGTTCCAATCAGCCCCAGCATTTT
CASSSTDSSNQPQHF
>few|TRBD2|TRBJ2-1|TRBV4-1
TGCGCCAGCAGCCAACGCCCGGGTAGCGGGAGTTGGAATGAGCAGTTCTTC
CASSQRPGSGSWNEQFF
>few|.|TRBJ1-1|TRBV28
TGTGCCAGCAGTTTTGTGGGAGACACTGAAGCTTTCTTT
CASSFVGDTEAFF
>.|.|TRBJ1-5|TRBV30
TGTGCCTGGAGTGGCAGGGAGGGCAATCAGCCCCAGCATTTT
CAWSGREGNQPQHF
>few|.|TRBJ2-7|TRBV4-2
TGTGCCAGCAGCCAAGATGACAGGCCGTACGAGCAGTACTTC
CASSQDDRPYEQYF
>.|.|TRBJ2-1|TRBV12-2
TGTGCAAGTCGACCTCTAGCGAACGAGCAGTTCTTC
CASRPLANEQFF
>.|.|TRBJ2-2|TRBV6-6
TGTGCCAGCACGGTAGTTCTACCCGGGGAGCTGTTTTTT
CASTVVLPGELFF
>few|TRBD2|TRBJ2-1|TRBV18
TGTGCCAGCTCACCTAGCGGGGTTCGGTGGCAGACCTACAATGAGCAGTTCTTC
CASSPSGVRWQTYNEQFF
>.|.|TRBJ2-7|TRBV5-6
TGTGCCAGCAGATCTGCGGGGTCTCTCGAGCAGTACTTC
CASRSAGSLEQYF
>.|.|TRBJ2-5|TRBV7-9
TGTTCCAGCAGCTTAGTTGAGGGGGGGCGAGAGACCCAGTACTTC
CSSSLVEGGRETQYF
>.|TRBD1|TRBJ2-1|TRBV5-1
TGCGCCAGCAGCTTGCGCACAGGGGAGCCGTACAATGAGCAGTTCTTC
CASSLRTGEPYNEQFF
>.|.|TRBJ2-3|TRBV5-1
TGCGCCAGCAGCCCCCCCCCGGGGGTAGGGGGCTTGGCAGATACGCAGTATTTT
CASSPPPGVGGLADTQYF
>.|.|TRBJ1-5|TRBV4-1
TGCGCCAGCAGCCAAGATTTGCGGAATCAGCCCCAGCATTTT
CASSQDLRNQPQHF
>.|.|TRBJ2-7|TRBV18
TGTGCCAGCTCACCGGGACTGCGCCGTTACGAGCAGTACTTC
CASSPGLRRYEQYF
>.|TRBD1|TRBJ2-1|TRBV7-6
TGTGCCAGCAGCTTAGAAGAGACAGGGTCTATCTATGAGCAGTTCTTC
CASSLEETGSIYEQFF
>.|TRBD1|TRBJ1-2|TRBV7-9
TGTGCCAGCAGCCCCTCGGGACAGCTTAACTATGGCTACACCTTC
CASSPSGQLNYGYTF
>.|.|TRBJ1-2|TRBV25-1
TGTGCCAGCAGTCCGACAGGCCACTATGGCTACACCTTC
CASSPTGHYGYTF
>.|.|TRBJ2-7|TRBV5-5
TGTGCCAGCAGCCCCGGAAACGGAGGTAGGGCCTACGAGCAGTACTTC
CASSPGNGGRAYEQYF
>.|.|TRBJ1-1|TRBV27
TGTGCCAGCAGTTTTCGGGGGATCACTGAAGCTTTCTTT
CASSFRGITEAFF
>.|.|TRBJ2-3|TRBV4-1
TGCGCCAGCAGCCAAAAACTACCCTTTGCGCAGTATTTT
CASSQKLPFAQYF
>.|.|TRBJ1-4|TRBV29-1
TGCAGCGTTGACTCGGTCGGGGGTGGGGAAAAACTGTTTTTT
CSVDSVGGGEKLFF
>.|.|TRBJ2-6|TRBV30
TGTGCCTGGAGTCCCGTACTTGGTCGCTCTGGGGCCAACGTCCTGACTTTC
CAWSPVLGRSGANVLTF
>.|TRBD1|TRBJ2-3|TRBV7-3
TGTGCCAGCAGCACCCACGACAGGGGGCGTAACACAGATACGCAGTATTTT
CASSTHDRGRNTDTQYF
>.|.|TRBJ1-1|TRBV6-1
TGTGCCACGACGGACGGACTTAACACTGAAGCTTTCTTT
CATTDGLNTEAFF
>.|.|TRBJ2-7|TRBV28
TGTGCCAGCAGTTTAGCCCCTGAGGACTACGAGCAGTACTTC
CASSLAPEDYEQYF
>.|.|TRBJ1-5|TRBV19
TGTGCCAGCCGCCAGGGAGGGGGAGAAAATCAGCCCCAGCATTTT
CASRQGGGENQPQHF
>.|.|TRBJ2-7|TRBV2
TGTGCCAGCAGAGGACAGATCTACGAGCAGTACTTC
CASRGQIYEQYF
>.|.|TRBJ2-5|TRBV30
TGTGCCTGGAGTGTACAGACCCAAGAGACCCAGTACTTC
CAWSVQTQETQYF
>.|TRBD2|TRBJ2-7|TRBV27
TGTGCCAGCAGTTTTATGCGGGGAGGGGAGCAGTACTTC
CASSFMRGGEQYF
>.|TRBD1|TRBJ1-1|TRBV5-1
TGCGCCAGCAGCTTAACAGGGGCTCAGCGCACTGAAGCTTTCTTT
CASSLTGAQRTEAFF
>few|TRBD2|TRBJ2-1|TRBV29-1
TGCAGCGTTGAAGATTCCCAGCGGGGGGGCCTGGGCAATGAGCAGTTCTTC
CSVEDSQRGGLGNEQFF
>.|TRBD2|TRBJ2-5|TRBV4-2
TGTGCCAGCAGCCAAGATCCGGCGGGAGTAGGAGGGGAAAAGACCCAGTACTTC
CASSQDPAGVGGEKTQYF
>.|.|TRBJ1-1|TRBV10-3
TGTGCCATCAGTGTACGCGGCAGAGAAGCTTTCTTT
CAISVRGREAFF
>.|.|TRBJ1-2|TRBV28
TGTGCCAGCAGTTTAACAGGTCGATATGGCTACACCTTC
CASSLTGRYGYTF
>.|.|TRBJ1-1|TRBV27
TGTGCCAGCAGTACCGGACTCACCTCGGAAGCTTTCTTT
CASSTGLTSEAFF
>.|.|TRBJ2-3|TRBV27
TGTGCCAGCAGTGCCGAAAGCCCTCAAAGCACAGATACGCAGTATTTT
CASSAESPQSTDTQYF
>.|.|TRBJ1-1|TRBV19
TGTGCCACCTCACAGGGAAGGAACACTGAAGCTTTCTTT
CATSQGRNTEAFF
>.|TRBD1|TRBJ1-4|TRBV28
TGTGCCAGCAAACCGTACGCGGACAGGGTTAATGAAAAACTGTTTTTT
CASKPYADRVNEKLFF
>once|TRBD2|TRBJ2-3|TRBV5-4
TGTGCCAGCAGCCGAGCGGGGGGGCCGTTAGATACGCAGTATTTT
CASSRAGGPLDTQYF
>.|TRBD1|TRBJ1-4|TRBV30
TGTGCCTGGAGACCCGGGACAGGGGGGAATGAAAAACTGTTTTTT
CAWRPGTGGNEKLFF
>.|.|TRBJ1-1|TRBV10-1
TGCGCCAGCAGTTCCGGAGGGGCGCGCACTGAAGCTTTCTTT
CASSSGGARTEAFF
>.|.|TRBJ2-5|TRBV4-1
TGCGCCAGCAGCCAAACAGGGTTAGAGACCCAGTACTTC
CASSQTGLETQYF
>.|TRBD2|TRBJ2-7|TRBV27
TGTGCCAGCAGTAGGGTGGGAGGGCCCGACGAGCAGTACTTC
CASSRVGGPDEQYF
>few|TRBD1|TRBJ2-3|TRBV9
TGTGCCAGCAGCATCCGGGACAGGAGCACAGATACGCAGTATTTT
CASSIRDRSTDTQYF
>.|TRBD1|TRBJ1-2|TRBV19
TGTGCCAGTGGAGGCATAGTTACGGGACAGGGGGCGCTCCCTAACTATGGCTACACCTTC
CASGGIVTGQGALPNYGYTF
>many|TRBD2|TRBJ2-3|TRBV25-1
TGTGCCAGCAGTGAAGGGAGCGGGAGTCTGACAGATACGCAGTATTTT
CASSEGSGSLTDTQYF
>once|TRBD2|TRBJ2-1|TRBV19
TGTGCCAGTAGTATAAGTCTAGCGGGTTACAATGAGCAGTTCTTC
CASSISLAGYNEQFF
>once|TRBD2|TRBJ2-2|TRBV6-5
TGTGCCAGCAGACTAGCGGGTTACACCGGGGAGCTGTTTTTT
CASRLAGYTGELFF
>.|TRBD1|TRBJ2-7|TRBV5-1
TGCGCCAGCGCCAAGTTCGACAGGGGGATTCCGTACGAGCAGTACTTC
CASAKFDRGIPYEQYF